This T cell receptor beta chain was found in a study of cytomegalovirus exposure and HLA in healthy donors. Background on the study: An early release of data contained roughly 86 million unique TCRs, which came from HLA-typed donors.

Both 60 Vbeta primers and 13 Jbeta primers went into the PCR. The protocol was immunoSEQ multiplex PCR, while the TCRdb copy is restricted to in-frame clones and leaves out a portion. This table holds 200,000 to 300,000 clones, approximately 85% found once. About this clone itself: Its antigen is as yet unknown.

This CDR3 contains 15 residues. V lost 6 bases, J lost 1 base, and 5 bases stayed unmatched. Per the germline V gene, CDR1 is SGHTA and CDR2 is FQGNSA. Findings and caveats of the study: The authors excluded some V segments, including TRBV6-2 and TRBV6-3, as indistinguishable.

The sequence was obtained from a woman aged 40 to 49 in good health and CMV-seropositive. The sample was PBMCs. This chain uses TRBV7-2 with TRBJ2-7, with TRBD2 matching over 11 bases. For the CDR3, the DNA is TGTGCCAGCAGGATAGCGGGAGGGCCATCCTACGAGCAGTACTTC. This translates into CASRIAGGPSYEQYF.